This T cell receptor beta chain emerged from a study of T cells in narcolepsy. Study-wide context: Enrolled donors included narcolepsy type 1 or type 2 patients and healthy controls. Study-level points and caveats: Autoreactive clonotypes reportedly recurred in blood of same and different patients, not controls.

In regard to this clone: What it binds is not known.

The length of the CDR3 is 14 residues. V was cut by 6 bases and J by 0 bases, with 12 bases left in between. The V gene's germline CDR1 is SQVTM and CDR2 ANQGSEA. The table came from immunoSEQ multiplex PCR; TCRdb's copy has only in-frame clones and leaves some out. The table shows about 30,000 clones, with around 83% occurring only once. Material: CD45RA- memory CD4+ T cells from PBMCs. The chain links TRBV29-1 to TRBJ2-1, with a possible D match to TRBD1 (6 bases). The TCR was taken from a human donor with narcolepsy. CDR3 DNA sequence: TGCAGCGTGATGACAGGAAGCTCCTACAATGAGCAGTTCTTC. It encodes CSVMTGSSYNEQFF.